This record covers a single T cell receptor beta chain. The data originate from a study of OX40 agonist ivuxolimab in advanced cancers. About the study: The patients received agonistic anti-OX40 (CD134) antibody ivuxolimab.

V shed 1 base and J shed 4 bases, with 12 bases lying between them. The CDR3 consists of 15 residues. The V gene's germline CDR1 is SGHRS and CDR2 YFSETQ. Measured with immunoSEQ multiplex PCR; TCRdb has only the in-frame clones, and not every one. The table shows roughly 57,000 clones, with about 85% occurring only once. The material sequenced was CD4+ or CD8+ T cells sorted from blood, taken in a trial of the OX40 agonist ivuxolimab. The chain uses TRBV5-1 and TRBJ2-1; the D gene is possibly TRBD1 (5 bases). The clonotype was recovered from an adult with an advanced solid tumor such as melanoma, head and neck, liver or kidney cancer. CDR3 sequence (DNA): TGCGCCAGCAGCTTGTTTGGTCAGGGATACAATGAGCAGTTCTTC. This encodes CASSLFGQGYNEQFF.